The clone carrying this TCR beta chain was picked up a small number of times. The antigen is not known. The data are from a study of vaccination effects on CD4 cells after COVID-19. The overall study: After the second dose, samples were taken at median day 72.

CDR3 length: 15 residues. V dropped 2 bases and J dropped 1; count of bases not matched to a gene: 3. Germline loops: CDR1 SGHTS, CDR2 YDEGEE. Antigen-specific CD4+ T cells expanded by the ViraFEST assay with viral peptide pools were then sequenced. Culture proceeded for 10 days, and CD4+ T cells were then isolated. Participants were vaccinated with two doses of either the BNT162b2 or mRNA-1273 vaccine. Every well got around 2 million PBMC, which were grown with 10 IU/ml IL-2 and 10 ug/ml peptides. On days 3 and 7, fresh IL-2 medium replaced half the medium. Clones were read by immunoSEQ multiplex PCR, and TCRdb kept only the in-frame ones, dropping some. This table holds tens of thousands of clones, around 70% found once.

This sequence was found in a human donor who received a COVID-19 vaccine. Source: CD4+ T cells from PBMCs cultured with HCoV-NL63 spike peptides, taken after COVID-19 vaccination. The chain employs TRBV5-8 and TRBJ2-3; 8 bases align to TRBD2. Here the CDR3 reads CASSFGSGGTDTQYF. The CDR3 DNA sequence: TGTGCCAGCAGCTTCGGTAGCGGGGGCACAGATACGCAGTATTTT.